This TCR beta chain is drawn from a study of HIV-infected patients and healthy controls. All unsorted peripheral T cells were captured because whole blood was used without fractionation. In its sample, this clonotype was seen many times. Reverse transcription used about 500 ng RNA and constant-region primers for alpha and beta. Each of the alpha and beta chains got its own library through chain-specific third strand synthesis with indices. MiXCR was run by TCRdb on the 5' RACE reads, yielding one entry per CDR3 protein. Of under 20,000 distinct CDR3 sequences detected, roughly a tenth appear once; the ten largest clones hold under 3.5%. The clonotype was recovered from an adult in good health. Sequencing was done on a sample of blood.

The CDR3 loop is CASSLVGGENTEAFF. The CDR3 DNA is TGTGCCAGCAGCTTAGTCGGAGGGGAGAACACTGAAGCTTTCTTT. The chain carries TRBV7-9 and TRBJ1-1; possible D gene TRBD1, 5 bases. The CDR3 has 15 residues. Trimming stripped 1 base from V and 1 base from J, with 10 bases between. The germline V gene has CDR1 SEHNR and CDR2 FQNEAQ (reference sequence).